Listed below are T cell receptor beta chains from one sample, sequenced in a study of Ad26.COV2.S vaccination and SARS-CoV-2 variants. Profiled with immunoSEQ multiplex PCR; TCRdb holds only in-frame clones, not every one. This table has some 390,000 clones, over 75% appearing once. The sample here was peripheral blood, taken in a trial of Ad26.COV2.S vaccine versus placebo. These receptors were obtained from a person aged 18-60 years who received the Ad26.COV2.S COVID-19 vaccine or a placebo. Both conserved end residues are part of each CDR3. Fields, in order: J gene, clone size, D gene, V gene, CDR3 DNA, CDR3 protein. A D gene is named only where the DNA matches it firmly. Size is stated for part of the rows, as once, few or many counts, or as a class when the clone is expanded.

J: TRBJ1-1
size: NA
D: NA
V: TRBV18
DNA: TGTGCCAGCTCACCACTACGAGAGAACACTGAAGCTTTCTTT
CDR3: CASSPLRENTEAFF

J: TRBJ2-5
size: NA
D: TRBD2
V: TRBV7-3
DNA: TGTGCCAGCAGCTCCGGACTAGGGGCTAGCGGCCAAGAGACCCAGTACTTC
CDR3: CASSSGLGASGQETQYF

J: TRBJ2-2
size: NA
D: NA
V: TRBV7-3
DNA: TGTGCCAGCAGCTTTGGTCCCGCCGGGGAGCTGTTTTTT
CDR3: CASSFGPAGELFF

J: TRBJ2-7
size: NA
D: TRBD2
V: TRBV27
DNA: TGTGCCAGCAGTACGAGCGGGAGGTTCTACGAGCAGTACTTC
CDR3: CASSTSGRFYEQYF

J: TRBJ2-5
size: NA
D: NA
V: TRBV28
DNA: TGTGCCAGCAGTTTAGCTATCCAAGAGACCCAGTACTTC
CDR3: CASSLAIQETQYF

J: TRBJ2-4
size: NA
D: TRBD1
V: TRBV4-1
DNA: TGCGCCAGCAGCCAAGATGTTCTGATTGTCAGGGGGCCCATGAAAAACATTCAGTACTTC
CDR3: CASSQDVLIVRGPMKNIQYF

J: TRBJ1-4
size: NA
D: NA
V: TRBV7-2
DNA: TGTGCCAGCAGCTTAGCGCGGGAAAAACTGTTTTTT
CDR3: CASSLAREKLFF

J: TRBJ2-7
size: few
D: NA
V: TRBV21-1
DNA: TGTGCCACCCCTCGGACAGGGCCCTACGAGCAGTACTTC
CDR3: CATPRTGPYEQYF

J: TRBJ1-5
size: NA
D: NA
V: TRBV6-1
DNA: TGTGCCAGCAGTGAAGGAAGTTATAGCAATCAGCCCCAGCATTTT
CDR3: CASSEGSYSNQPQHF

J: TRBJ1-4
size: NA
D: TRBD1
V: TRBV28
DNA: TGTGCCAGCAGTCCCCGACAGGGCGGCTCTCGGGAAAAACTGTTTTTT
CDR3: CASSPRQGGSREKLFF

J: TRBJ1-5
size: NA
D: NA
V: TRBV7-2
DNA: TGTGCCAGCAGCCCAAAGCCTCATCAGCCCCAGCATTTT
CDR3: CASSPKPHQPQHF

J: TRBJ2-1
size: NA
D: TRBD2
V: TRBV2
DNA: TGTGCCAGCAGTGAGCTAGGACTAGCGGGATATGAGCAGTTCTTC
CDR3: CASSELGLAGYEQFF

J: TRBJ2-7
size: NA
D: TRBD1
V: TRBV6-1
DNA: TGTGCCAGCAGTGAACGGGACAGGGGGTCCTACGAGCAGTACTTC
CDR3: CASSERDRGSYEQYF

J: TRBJ1-5
size: NA
D: NA
V: TRBV3-1/TRBV3-2
DNA: TGTGCCAGCAGCCAAGATTTGTGGCGGAAACACTTGAGCAATCAGCCCCAGCATTTT
CDR3: CASSQDLWRKHLSNQPQHF

J: TRBJ1-3
size: NA
D: NA
V: TRBV7-8
DNA: TGTGCCAGCAGCTTAGCAAACAATGGGGGTGGAAACACCATATATTTT
CDR3: CASSLANNGGGNTIYF

J: TRBJ2-2
size: NA
D: TRBD2
V: TRBV4-1
DNA: TGCGCCAGCAGACCATTACCGCGGGGGGCTACCGGGGAGCTGTTTTTT
CDR3: CASRPLPRGATGELFF

J: TRBJ2-3
size: once
D: NA
V: TRBV6-2/TRBV6-3
DNA: TGTGCCAGCAGCCACAGGAGAAACACAGATACGCAGTATTTT
CDR3: CASSHRRNTDTQYF

J: TRBJ2-7
size: few
D: NA
V: TRBV11-3
DNA: TGTGCCAGCAGCTCGACCATGGGTACTTATCCCTACGAGCAGTACTTC
CDR3: CASSSTMGTYPYEQYF

J: TRBJ2-7
size: NA
D: TRBD1
V: TRBV29-1
DNA: TGCAGCGCGACAGGGGAACACTCCTACGAGCAGTACTTC
CDR3: CSATGEHSYEQYF

J: TRBJ2-7
size: NA
D: TRBD1
V: TRBV4-3
DNA: TGCGCCAGCAGCCAAAGGACAGGGGAAACCTACGAGCAGTACTTC
CDR3: CASSQRTGETYEQYF

J: TRBJ1-5
size: once
D: NA
V: TRBV7-2
DNA: TGTGCCAGCAGCTTAGACAGACAGCCCCAGCATTTT
CDR3: CASSLDRQPQHF

J: TRBJ2-7
size: NA
D: NA
V: TRBV5-1
DNA: TGCGCCAGCAGACCGATGGGGCCCTACGAGCAGTACTTC
CDR3: CASRPMGPYEQYF

J: TRBJ1-6
size: few
D: NA
V: TRBV25-1
DNA: TGTGCCAGCAGAATGACAGGTGGTTCACCCCTCCACTTT
CDR3: CASRMTGGSPLHF

J: TRBJ2-7
size: NA
D: NA
V: TRBV4-1
DNA: TGCGCCAGCAGCCAAGGGTTCAGGTACTACGAGCAGTACTTC
CDR3: CASSQGFRYYEQYF

J: TRBJ2-2
size: few
D: NA
V: TRBV11-3
DNA: TGTGCCAGCAGCTTAGAAGCGGACACCGGGGAGCTGTTTTTT
CDR3: CASSLEADTGELFF

J: TRBJ2-7
size: NA
D: NA
V: TRBV7-8
DNA: TGTGCCAGCAGCTTAGCGGGGGACTCCTACGAGCAGTACTTC
CDR3: CASSLAGDSYEQYF

J: TRBJ1-4
size: NA
D: TRBD1
V: TRBV28
DNA: TGTGCCAGCAGTTCTACCGGGACAGGGCACCAAAAACTGTTTTTT
CDR3: CASSSTGTGHQKLFF

J: TRBJ1-2
size: NA
D: TRBD1
V: TRBV2
DNA: TGTGCCAGCAGCGGACAGGGAGGCTACACCTTC
CDR3: CASSGQGGYTF

J: TRBJ1-5
size: NA
D: NA
V: TRBV6-5
DNA: TGTGCCAGCAGAGTTGGGCCTCAGGCGCCCCAGCATTTT
CDR3: CASRVGPQAPQHF

J: TRBJ2-7
size: NA
D: NA
V: TRBV2
DNA: TGTGCCAGCACCTCTAGCATCTATGGGCAGTACTTC
CDR3: CASTSSIYGQYF

J: TRBJ2-3
size: NA
D: TRBD1
V: TRBV6-1
DNA: TGTGCCAGCAGTGACGGGACAGGGGGCACAGATACGCAGTATTTT
CDR3: CASSDGTGGTDTQYF

J: TRBJ2-3
size: NA
D: NA
V: TRBV20-1
DNA: TGCGGTGTCTACACAGATACGCAGTATTTT
CDR3: CGVYTDTQYF

J: TRBJ2-7
size: once
D: NA
V: TRBV5-5
DNA: TGTGCCAGCAGCTTGGGACACTCCTACGAGCAGTACTTC
CDR3: CASSLGHSYEQYF

J: TRBJ2-1
size: NA
D: TRBD2
V: TRBV19
DNA: TGTGCCAGTAGTATGGTAGGCGGCCAGGGAGGGGCAAATGAGCAGTTCTTC
CDR3: CASSMVGGQGGANEQFF

J: TRBJ2-4
size: NA
D: TRBD1
V: TRBV6-2/TRBV6-3
DNA: TGTGCCAGCAGTTACTTTAACAGGGGTGCGGCCAAAAACATTCAGTACTTC
CDR3: CASSYFNRGAAKNIQYF